This note documents a single TCR beta chain sequence. V gave up 1 base and J gave up 0 bases; unmatched junction bases: 1. The CDR3 runs 15 residues. The germline V gene encodes CDR1 SGDLS and CDR2 YYNGEE. The data derive from a study of cytomegalovirus exposure and HLA in healthy donors. PCR used 60 Vbeta primers and 13 Jbeta primers. The repertoire was sequenced with immunoSEQ multiplex PCR; TCRdb's copy has only in-frame clones and lacks some. The data show about 240,000 clones, with around 81% seen just once and around 8.6% held by the top ten. This TCR came from a woman aged 55-69 years in good health and CMV-seropositive. The source material was PBMCs. This chain connects TRBV9 to TRBJ2-1; 7 nucleotides match TRBD2. DNA for the CDR3: TGTGCCAGCAGCGTAAGCGGGACCTCCTACAATGAGCAGTTCTTC. It translates to CASSVSGTSYNEQFF.